This T cell receptor beta chain was identified in a study of identical twins. This clonotype was picked up a small number of times. TCRdb re-analysed the 5' RACE reads in MiXCR, keeping a single row per CDR3 protein. The table includes over 500,000 distinct CDR3 sequences, less than 25% detected once. From germline, CDR1 is MNHEY and CDR2 SVGAGI. The V and J ends lost 0 bases and 11 bases respectively, with 20 bases between them. The CDR3 totals 17 residues. The same sample was also studied in work on T cells expressing NK-cell markers.

This sequence originates from a woman aged 18 to 35 in good health. Sample: CD4+ T cells sorted from blood. The chain uses TRBV6-5 and TRBJ1-6; a possible D gene is TRBD1 (6 bases). The CDR3 DNA is TGTGCCAGCAGTTACTCGAGGGGCGCAGGGGTCTCAACACCCCTCCACTTT. This sequence encodes CASSYSRGAGVSTPLHF.